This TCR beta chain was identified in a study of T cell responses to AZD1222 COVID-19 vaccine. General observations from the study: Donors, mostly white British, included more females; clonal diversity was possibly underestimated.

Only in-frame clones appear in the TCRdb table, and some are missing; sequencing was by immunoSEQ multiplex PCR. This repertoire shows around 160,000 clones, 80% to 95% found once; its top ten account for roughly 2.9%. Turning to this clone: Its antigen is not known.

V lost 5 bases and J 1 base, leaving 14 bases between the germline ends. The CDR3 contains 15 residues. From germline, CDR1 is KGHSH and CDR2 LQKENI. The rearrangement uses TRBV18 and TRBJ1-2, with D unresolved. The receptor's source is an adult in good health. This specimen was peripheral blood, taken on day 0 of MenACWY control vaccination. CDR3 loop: CASSSNGKSNYGYTF. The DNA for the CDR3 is TGTGCCAGCTCATCTAACGGTAAAAGTAACTATGGCTACACCTTC. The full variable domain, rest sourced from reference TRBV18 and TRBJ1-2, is NAGVMQNPRHLVRRRGQEARLRCSPMKGHSHVYWYRQLPEEGLKFMVYLQKENIIDESGMPKERFSAEFPKEGPSILRIQQVVRGDSAAYFCASSSNGKSNYGYTFGSGTRLTVV.